This TCR beta chain was identified during a study of shared clonotypes between healthy human individuals. The CDR3 has 12 residues. Trimming cost V 6 bases and J 4 bases, with 12 bases left between them. Germline values: CDR1 SQVTM, CDR2 ANQGSEA. Only in-frame clones appear in the TCRdb table, and some are missing; sequencing was by immunoSEQ multiplex PCR. The profile shows 190,000 or so clones, around 63% of them singletons. Material for sequencing was memory CD4+ T cells sorted from blood. The subset denotes: CD45RA-negative fraction. This receptor was taken from a young man in good health. The V and J genes are TRBV29-1 and TRBJ1-2; perhaps TRBD1 as D (5 bases). The CDR3 here is CSVTRGVYGYTF. The CDR3 nucleotides read TGCAGCGTAACCCGAGGGGTCTATGGCTACACCTTC.